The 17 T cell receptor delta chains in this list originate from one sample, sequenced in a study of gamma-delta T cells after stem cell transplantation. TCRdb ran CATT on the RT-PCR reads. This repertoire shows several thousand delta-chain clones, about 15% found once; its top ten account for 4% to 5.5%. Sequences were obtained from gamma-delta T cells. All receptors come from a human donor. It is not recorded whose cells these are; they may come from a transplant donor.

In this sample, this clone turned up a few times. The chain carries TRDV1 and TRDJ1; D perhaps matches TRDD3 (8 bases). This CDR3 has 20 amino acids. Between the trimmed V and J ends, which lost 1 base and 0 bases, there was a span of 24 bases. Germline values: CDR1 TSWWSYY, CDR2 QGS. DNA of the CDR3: TGTGCTCTTGGGGAACCCCCCCTTTCCTACTGGGGGCCCTACACCGATAAACTCATCTTT. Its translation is CALGEPPLSYWGPYTDKLIF.

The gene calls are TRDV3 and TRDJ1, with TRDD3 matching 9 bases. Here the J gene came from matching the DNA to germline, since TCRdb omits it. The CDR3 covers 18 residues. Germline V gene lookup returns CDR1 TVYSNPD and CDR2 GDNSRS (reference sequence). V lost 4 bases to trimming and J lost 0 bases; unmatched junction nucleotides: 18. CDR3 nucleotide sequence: TGTGCCTCGATTCCCGACTTCGTACTGGGGGACCACACCGATAAACTCATCTTT. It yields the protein CASIPDFVLGDHTDKLIF.

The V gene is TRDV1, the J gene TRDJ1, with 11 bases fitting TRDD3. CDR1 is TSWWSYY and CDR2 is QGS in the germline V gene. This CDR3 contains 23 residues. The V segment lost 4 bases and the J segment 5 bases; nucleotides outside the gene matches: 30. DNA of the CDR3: TGTGCTCTTGGGGGAGGCCTCTTCCTTCCTACGGGTTTACTGGGGGATAAGGGAGATAAACTCATCTTT. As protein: CALGGGLFLPTGLLGDKGDKLIF.

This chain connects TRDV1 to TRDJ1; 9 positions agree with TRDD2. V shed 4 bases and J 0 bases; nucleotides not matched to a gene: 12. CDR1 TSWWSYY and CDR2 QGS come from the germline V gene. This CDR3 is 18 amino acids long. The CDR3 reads CALGAVLPTVLHTDKLIF. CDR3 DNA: TGTGCTCTTGGGGCCGTCCTTCCTACCGTCCTCCACACCGATAAACTCATCTTT.

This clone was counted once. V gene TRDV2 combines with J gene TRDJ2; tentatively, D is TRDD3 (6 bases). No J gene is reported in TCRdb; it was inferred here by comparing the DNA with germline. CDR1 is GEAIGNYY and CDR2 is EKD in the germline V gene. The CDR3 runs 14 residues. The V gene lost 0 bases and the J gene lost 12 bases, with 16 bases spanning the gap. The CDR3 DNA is TGTGCCTGTGACACCGGAACTGGGTCAGCTAAACTCTTCTTT. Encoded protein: CACDTGTGSAKLFF.

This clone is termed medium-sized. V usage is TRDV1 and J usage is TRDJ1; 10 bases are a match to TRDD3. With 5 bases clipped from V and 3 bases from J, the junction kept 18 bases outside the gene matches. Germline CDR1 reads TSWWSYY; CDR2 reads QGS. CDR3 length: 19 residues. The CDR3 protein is CALGQPSPSVLGDSDKLIF. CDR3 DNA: TGTGCTCTTGGGCAGCCTTCACCTTCCGTACTGGGGGATTCCGATAAACTCATCTTT.

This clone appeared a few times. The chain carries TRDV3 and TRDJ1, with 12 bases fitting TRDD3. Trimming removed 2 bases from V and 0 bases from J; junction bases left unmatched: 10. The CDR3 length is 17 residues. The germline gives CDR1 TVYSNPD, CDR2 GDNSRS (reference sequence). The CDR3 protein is CAFPCYWGIPYTDKLIF. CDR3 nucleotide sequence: TGTGCCTTTCCCTGCTACTGGGGGATACCCTACACCGATAAACTCATCTTT.

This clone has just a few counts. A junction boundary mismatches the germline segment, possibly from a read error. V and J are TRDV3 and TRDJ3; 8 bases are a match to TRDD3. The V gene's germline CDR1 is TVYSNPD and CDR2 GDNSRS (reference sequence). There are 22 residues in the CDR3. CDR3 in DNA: TGTGCCTTTGGGGCCCATCCTACAATTACTGGGGGTCCCTCCTGGGACACCCGACAGGTGTTTTTC. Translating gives CAFGAHPTITGGPSWDTRQVFF. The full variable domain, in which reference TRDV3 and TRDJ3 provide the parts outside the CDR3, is CDKVTQSSPDQTVASGSEVVLLCTYDTVYSNPDLFWYRIRPDYSFQFVFYGDNSRSEGADFTQGRFSVKHILTQKAFHLVISPVRTEDSATYYCAFGAHPTITGGPSWDTRQVFFGTGIKLFVEP.

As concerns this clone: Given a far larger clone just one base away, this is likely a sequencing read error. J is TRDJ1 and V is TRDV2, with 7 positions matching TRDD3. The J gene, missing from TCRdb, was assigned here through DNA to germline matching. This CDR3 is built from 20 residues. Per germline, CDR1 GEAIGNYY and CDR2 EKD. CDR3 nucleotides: TGTGCCTATGACACCGGAGGTTCCAGGAGGTACTGGGGCTACACCGATAAACTCATCTTT. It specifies CAYDTGGSRRYWGYTDKLIF.

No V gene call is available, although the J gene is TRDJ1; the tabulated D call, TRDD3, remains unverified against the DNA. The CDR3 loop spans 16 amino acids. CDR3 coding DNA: TGTGCTCTTGGGGATGACCCGCCCCTACAAGTCACTAAACTCATCTTT. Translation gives CALGDDPPLQVTKLIF.

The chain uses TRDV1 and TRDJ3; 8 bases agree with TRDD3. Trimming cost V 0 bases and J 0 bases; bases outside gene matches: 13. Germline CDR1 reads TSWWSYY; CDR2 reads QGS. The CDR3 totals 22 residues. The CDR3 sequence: CALGELPGIPQASSWDTRQMFF. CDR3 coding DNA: TGTGCTCTTGGGGAACTTCCGGGGATACCACAGGCTAGCTCCTGGGACACCCGACAGATGTTTTTC.

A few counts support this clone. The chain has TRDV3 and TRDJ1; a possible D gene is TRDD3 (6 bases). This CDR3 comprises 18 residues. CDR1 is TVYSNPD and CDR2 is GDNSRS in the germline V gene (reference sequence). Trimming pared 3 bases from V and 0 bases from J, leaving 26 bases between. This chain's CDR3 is CAFLKPSRGDPYTDKLIF. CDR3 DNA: TGTGCCTTCCTAAAACCCTCACGGGGGGACCCGTACACCGATAAACTCATCTTT. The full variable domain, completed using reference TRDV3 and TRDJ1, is CDKVTQSSPDQTVASGSEVVLLCTYDTVYSNPDLFWYRIRPDYSFQFVFYGDNSRSEGADFTQGRFSVKHILTQKAFHLVISPVRTEDSATYYCAFLKPSRGDPYTDKLIFGKGTRVTVEP.

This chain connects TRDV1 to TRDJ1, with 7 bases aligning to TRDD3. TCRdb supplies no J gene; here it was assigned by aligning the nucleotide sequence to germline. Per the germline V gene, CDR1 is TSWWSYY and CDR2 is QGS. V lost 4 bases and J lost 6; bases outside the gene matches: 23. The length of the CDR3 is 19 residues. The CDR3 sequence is CALGGTPPNTGDKAHKLIF. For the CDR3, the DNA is TGTGCTCTTGGGGGAACCCCACCAAATACAGGGGATAAGGCACATAAACTCATCTTT.

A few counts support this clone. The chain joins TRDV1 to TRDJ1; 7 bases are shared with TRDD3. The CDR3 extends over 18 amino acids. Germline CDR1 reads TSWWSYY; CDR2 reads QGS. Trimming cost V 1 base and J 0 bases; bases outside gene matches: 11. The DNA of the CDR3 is TGTGCTCTTGGGGAACGCAGCTGGGGGGTTCTGTACACCGATAAACTCATCTTT. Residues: CALGERSWGVLYTDKLIF.

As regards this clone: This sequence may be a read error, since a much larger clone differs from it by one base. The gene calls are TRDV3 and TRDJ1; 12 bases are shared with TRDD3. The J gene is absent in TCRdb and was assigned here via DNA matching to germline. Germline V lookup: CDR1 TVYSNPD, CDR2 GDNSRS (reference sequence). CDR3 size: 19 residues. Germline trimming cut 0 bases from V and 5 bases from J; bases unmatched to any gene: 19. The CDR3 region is CAFRVLGDTSGASSDKLIF. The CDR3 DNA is TGTGCCTTTAGGGTACTGGGGGATACATCGGGCGCCTCATCGGATAAACTCATCTTT.

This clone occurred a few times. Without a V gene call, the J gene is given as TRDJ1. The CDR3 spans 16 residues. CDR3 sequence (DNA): TGTGCCTTCTCGTCTGCCCGCCAGTCCGACACCGATAAACTCATCTTT. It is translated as CAFSSARQSDTDKLIF.

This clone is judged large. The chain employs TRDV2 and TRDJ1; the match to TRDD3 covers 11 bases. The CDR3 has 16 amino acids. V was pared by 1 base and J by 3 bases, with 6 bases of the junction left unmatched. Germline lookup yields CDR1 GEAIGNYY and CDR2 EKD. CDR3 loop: CACDTSGGYHADKLIF. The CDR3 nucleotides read TGTGCCTGTGACACATCTGGGGGATACCACGCCGATAAACTCATCTTT.